The 32 T cell receptor beta chains below were found in one sample sequenced in a study of T cell repertoires in cytomegalovirus infection. Each CDR3 protein is one row after TCRdb ran MiXCR on the reads. The sample includes 340,000 or so distinct CDR3 sequences, about 25% of them seen just once. No antigen has been identified for these receptors. The sample was cultured PBMCs, taken from culture after CMV antigen stimulation. These receptors all come from a human donor in good health (CMV status not recorded). Some clones in this sample may be carry-over from other donors' samples.

In this sample, this clonotype turned up once. This sequence joins TRBV20-1 and TRBJ2-7, with D tentatively TRBD2 (6 bases). Trimming took 2 bases from V and 2 from J, leaving 19 bases between them. The germline CDR1 and CDR2 sequences are DFQATT and SNEGSKA (reference sequence). The length of the CDR3 is 16 residues. CDR3 loop: CSARTTPGLSAYEQYF. The CDR3 DNA is TGCAGTGCTAGAACAACGCCGGGACTTAGCGCCTACGAGCAGTACTTC.

The genes are TRBV7-2 and TRBJ2-1; D is possibly TRBD2 (5 bases). V dropped 10 bases and J dropped 1 base, with 14 bases sitting between them. This CDR3 is 14 amino acids long. Germline CDR1 and CDR2: SGHTA and FQGNSA. The DNA for the CDR3 is TGTGCCACTTCTAACGGGAAATCCTACAATGAGCAGTTCTTC. It is translated as CATSNGKSYNEQFF.

CDR3 sequence: CASSEGAVPNTGELFF. The CDR3 bases are TGTGCCAGCAGTGAGGGTGCAGTTCCGAACACCGGGGAGCTGTTTTTT. The chain employs TRBV2 and TRBJ2-2; no reliable D call. The V gene's germline CDR1 is SNHLY and CDR2 FYNNEI. Between the trimmed V and J ends, which lost 3 bases and 0 bases, there was a span of 11 bases. The CDR3 runs 16 residues.

The J gene is TRBJ2-1, the V gene TRBV7-9, with D maybe TRBD1 (7 bases). V lost 2 bases and J lost 11, with 16 bases in between. This CDR3 comprises 14 residues. CDR1 SEHNR and CDR2 FQNEAQ come from the germline V gene (reference sequence). CDR3 sequence (DNA): TGTGCCAGCAGCTTAAGCCAGGGGGGAAAAAAGCAGTTCTTC. Protein: CASSLSQGGKKQFF.

This clonotype was picked up a small number of times. The V call is TRBV14, the J call TRBJ2-2, with 7 bases that match TRBD2. The CDR3 has 17 amino acids. J was trimmed by 5 bases and V by 4 bases; bases with no gene match: 13. Germline V gene lookup returns CDR1 SGHDN and CDR2 FVKESK. CDR3 residues: CASSPRLAGVQTGELFF. The CDR3 coding sequence is TGTGCCAGCAGCCCTCGACTGGCGGGAGTGCAAACCGGGGAGCTGTTTTTT.

The chain recombines TRBV11-2 with TRBJ2-1; D is undetermined. CDR1 is SGHAT, CDR2 FQNNGV, per germline. Trimming took off 5 bases at V and 9 bases at J, with 14 bases between the two ends. The CDR3 length is 13 residues. CDR3 nucleotide sequence: TGTGCCAGCAGCCCCGCCCGGTTCGGTGAGCAGTTCTTC. Translating it yields CASSPARFGEQFF.

This clonotype was counted between two and nine times. The chain joins TRBV7-9 to TRBJ2-1, with 10 bases that match TRBD2. Germline V gene sequence: CDR1 SEHNR, CDR2 FQNEAQ (reference sequence). Trimming removed 2 bases from V and 8 bases from J; junction bases left unmatched: 9. The CDR3 runs to 16 residues. The CDR3 loop reads CASSLHGLAGVHEQFF. The CDR3 DNA follows: TGTGCCAGCAGCTTACATGGGCTAGCGGGAGTCCATGAGCAGTTCTTC.

The CDR3 region is CASSQAGLADTDTQYF. Written as DNA, the CDR3 is TGCGCCAGCAGCCAAGCTGGACTAGCGGACACAGATACGCAGTATTTT. This sequence joins TRBV4-1 and TRBJ2-3, with TRBD2 identical over 10 bases. CDR1 is MGHRA, CDR2 YSYEKL, per germline. CDR3 length: 16 amino acids. The trim removed 1 base at V and 2 bases at J, leaving 3 bases unmatched.

The genes are TRBV19 and TRBJ2-3, with 10 bases identical to TRBD2. The germline CDR1 and CDR2 sequences are LNHDA and SQIVND (reference sequence). This CDR3 is built from 15 residues. With V trimmed by 3 bases and J by 4 bases, 4 bases remained unmatched. The CDR3 loop reads CASSIRLAGADTQYF. CDR3 sequence (DNA): TGTGCCAGTAGTATTCGTCTAGCGGGAGCAGATACGCAGTATTTT.

The V gene is TRBV20-1, the J gene TRBJ2-1, with D hard to call. In germline, CDR1 is DFQATT, CDR2 SNEGSKA (reference sequence). The CDR3 has 15 amino acids. V gave up 2 bases and J gave up 4 bases, with 15 bases separating them. CDR3 in amino acids: CSARQSRSIYNEQFF. CDR3 nucleotide sequence: TGCAGTGCTAGACAGTCCCGAAGCATATACAATGAGCAGTTCTTC.

This chain joins TRBV19 and TRBJ2-7, with no clear D. The V gene lost 5 bases and the J gene lost 7 bases, with 12 bases spanning the gap. CDR3 length equals 12 residues. Germline V gene sequence: CDR1 LNHDA, CDR2 SQIVND (reference sequence). The CDR3 reads CASSSPTLEQYF. The DNA for the CDR3 is TGTGCCAGTAGTTCCCCCACTTTGGAGCAGTACTTC.

This clonotype has only a few counts. The rearrangement joins TRBV4-3 to TRBJ2-1, with D possibly being TRBD2 (5 bases). V was trimmed by 0 bases and J by 7 bases, leaving 13 bases between them. The V gene's germline CDR1 is LGHNA and CDR2 YSLEER. This CDR3 region has 15 residues. The CDR3 is CASSQEGGRWNEQFF. The CDR3 nucleotides read TGCGCCAGCAGCCAAGAAGGAGGAAGATGGAATGAGCAGTTCTTC.

The V call is TRBV20-1, the J call TRBJ2-3; 13 nucleotides agree with TRBD2. Per the germline V gene, CDR1 is DFQATT and CDR2 is SNEGSKA (reference sequence). The CDR3 is 14 amino acids. J lost 5 bases, V lost 5 bases, and 4 bases had no gene match. The CDR3 reads CSAYTSGRGDTQYF. The CDR3 coding sequence is TGCAGTGCTTACACTAGCGGGAGGGGAGATACGCAGTATTTT.

This clonotype was detected ten times or more. The chain employs TRBV7-2 and TRBJ1-1; the D gene is possibly TRBD1 (6 bases). Trimming cost V 5 bases and J 4 bases, with 14 bases left between them. This CDR3 region has 14 residues. Germline CDR1 is SGHTA and CDR2 is FQGNSA. The CDR3 bases are TGTGCCAGCAGCCCCAAGAGGGGGTTCACTGAAGCTTTCTTT. This gives the protein CASSPKRGFTEAFF.

A few counts support this clonotype. The chain has TRBV4-2 and TRBJ1-2; D may be TRBD1 (5 bases). This CDR3 is 13 amino acids long. Germline CDR1 is LGHNA and CDR2 is YNFKEQ. With 5 bases removed from V and 0 bases from J, the gap between germline ends came to 7 bases. The CDR3 loop reads CASSGAANYGYTF. CDR3 DNA sequence: TGTGCCAGCAGCGGGGCAGCTAACTATGGCTACACCTTC.

This clonotype was counted only a few times. This sequence joins TRBV7-2 and TRBJ2-7; D unclear. The germline gives CDR1 SGHTA, CDR2 FQGNSA. V was shortened by 5 bases and J by 3 bases, with 17 bases between the two germline ends. CDR3 length: 15 residues. The CDR3 protein is CASSRVAGLGYEQYF. In DNA form, the CDR3 reads TGTGCCAGCAGCCGCGTCGCCGGGCTGGGCTACGAGCAGTACTTC.

This clonotype was observed a handful of times. The J gene is TRBJ2-2, the V gene TRBV19; a weak D match, TRBD2 (6 bases). Germline loops: CDR1 LNHDA, CDR2 SQIVND (reference sequence). The CDR3 is 16 residues long. The ends were cut back, 7 bases at V and 0 bases at J, with 15 bases in the middle. The CDR3 region is CASTRGGKSNTGELFF. The CDR3 DNA is TGTGCCAGTACCCGGGGAGGTAAATCGAACACCGGGGAGCTGTTTTTT.

In its sample, this clonotype was seen many times. CDR3 loop: CASSLGSPLVWYNEQFF. The CDR3 nucleotides read TGTGCCAGCAGCTTAGGATCCCCACTAGTCTGGTACAATGAGCAGTTCTTC. This rearrangement joins TRBV7-2 to TRBJ2-1; D may be TRBD2 (5 bases). The CDR3 has 17 residues. Germline V gives CDR1 SGHTA, CDR2 FQGNSA. The germline V and J ends were trimmed by 1 base and 4 bases, with 17 bases remaining between them.

Many counts were recorded for this clonotype. CDR3 loop: CASSQPGLGYNEQFF. CDR3 sequence (DNA): TGTGCCAGCAGCCAGCCGGGACTAGGCTACAATGAGCAGTTCTTC. The V call is TRBV7-2, the J call TRBJ2-1; 8 positions agree with TRBD2. J lost 3 bases, V lost 5 bases, and 6 bases had no gene match. CDR3 length: 15 amino acids. Germline V gene data show CDR1 as SGHTA and CDR2 as FQGNSA.

A few counts support this clonotype. This chain uses TRBV27 with TRBJ1-2, with D unresolved. Germline CDR1 is MNHEY and CDR2 is SMNVEV (reference sequence). This CDR3 has 14 residues. Trimming took off 6 bases at V and 3 bases at J, with 14 bases between the two ends. CDR3 sequence (DNA): TGTGCCAGCAGCCCGGCAGGATGGCACTATGGCTACACCTTC. The encoded protein is CASSPAGWHYGYTF.

The rearrangement joins TRBV28 to TRBJ2-5; D tentatively fits TRBD1 or TRBD2 (5 bases each). The CDR3 runs to 13 residues. V was shortened by 2 bases and J by 7 bases, with 11 bases between the two germline ends. Germline loops: CDR1 MDHEN, CDR2 SYDVKM. The CDR3 loop is CASSLTGLGTQYF. The CDR3 nucleotides read TGTGCCAGCAGTTTAACGGGGCTCGGGACCCAGTACTTC.

This clonotype has at least ten counts. The V gene is TRBV14, the J gene TRBJ2-1; D uncertain. The germline V and J ends were trimmed by 3 bases and 0 bases, with 6 bases remaining between them. The CDR3 is made up of 14 amino acids. From germline, CDR1 is SGHDN and CDR2 FVKESK. The CDR3 loop is CASSQASSYNEQFF. The DNA of the CDR3 is TGTGCCAGCAGCCAGGCTAGCTCCTACAATGAGCAGTTCTTC.

The rearrangement uses TRBV4-1 and TRBJ2-3; 9 bases match TRBD2. This CDR3 has 14 residues. V dropped 3 bases and J dropped 4; count of bases not matched to a gene: 2. The germline gives CDR1 MGHRA, CDR2 YSYEKL. The chain's CDR3 is CASSQREGPDTQYF. CDR3 DNA sequence: TGCGCCAGCAGCCAGCGGGAGGGCCCAGATACGCAGTATTTT.

The chain has TRBV6-5 and TRBJ2-2; D perhaps matches TRBD1 (5 bases). Germline V lookup: CDR1 MNHEY, CDR2 SVGAGI. The CDR3 has 15 residues. The V end was cut by 7 bases, the J end by 3 bases, with 15 bases between. The CDR3 region is CASTWGSPYTGELFF. The CDR3 nucleotides read TGTGCCAGCACCTGGGGCAGTCCTTACACCGGGGAGCTGTTTTTT.

This clonotype was seen ten or more times. This chain joins TRBV7-2 and TRBJ2-5; no reliable D call. The CDR3 loop spans 13 amino acids. V was trimmed by 5 bases and J by 0 bases, leaving 7 bases between them. Germline loops: CDR1 SGHTA, CDR2 FQGNSA. Here the CDR3 reads CASSPMYQETQYF. CDR3 DNA sequence: TGTGCCAGCAGCCCAATGTACCAAGAGACCCAGTACTTC.

This clonotype has just a few counts. This rearrangement joins TRBV5-1 to TRBJ2-7; 11 bases are a match to TRBD2. This CDR3 has 15 amino acids. Per the germline V gene, CDR1 is SGHRS and CDR2 is YFSETQ. Germline trimming cut 4 bases from V and 5 bases from J; bases unmatched to any gene: 8. The CDR3 region has the DNA TGCGCCAGCAGCCGAGCTAGCGGGAGGTTGAACGAGCAGTACTTC. Encoded protein: CASSRASGRLNEQYF.

The CDR3 region is CSATPLIGYTF. The CDR3 region has the DNA TGCAGTGCGACCCCCCTAATTGGCTACACCTTC. The J gene is TRBJ1-2, the V gene TRBV20-1; D unresolved. Germline V gene data show CDR1 as DFQATT and CDR2 as SNEGSKA (reference sequence). V was cut by 6 bases and J by 7 bases, with 12 bases left in between. The CDR3 has 11 amino acids.

The rearrangement joins TRBV7-9 to TRBJ2-1, with 10 bases that match TRBD2. With 2 bases clipped from V and 6 bases from J, the junction kept 13 bases outside the gene matches. CDR1 is SEHNR, CDR2 FQNEAQ, per germline (reference sequence). This CDR3 is built from 18 residues. CDR3 protein: CASSLWTSGSTLSNEQFF. The CDR3 nucleotides are TGTGCCAGCAGCTTATGGACTAGCGGATCGACTCTGAGCAATGAGCAGTTCTTC. The complete variable domain, with remaining parts taken from reference TRBV7-9 and TRBJ2-1, reads DTGVSQNPRHKITKRGQNVTFRCDPISEHNRLYWYRQTLGQGPEFLTYFQNEAQLEKSRLLSDRFSAERPKGSFSTLEIQRTEQGDSAMYLCASSLWTSGSTLSNEQFFGPGTRLTVL.

This clonotype turned up a few times. The chain couples TRBV28 to TRBJ2-1; the D is unclear. Germline CDR1 is MDHEN and CDR2 is SYDVKM. The CDR3 spans 13 residues. V was pared by 6 bases and J by 15 bases, with 21 bases between. CDR3 DNA: TGTGCCAGCAGAACAACACCGGACGAAATAGTGTTCTTC. As protein: CASRTTPDEIVFF.

The V and J genes are TRBV6-2 or TRBV6-3 and TRBJ2-2; no firm D call. The germline CDR1 and CDR2 sequences are MNHEY and SVGEGT. The CDR3 has 17 amino acids. V shed 6 bases and J shed 0 bases, with 17 bases lying between them. CDR3 residues: CASSLPTNIANTGELFF. The CDR3, as DNA: TGTGCCAGCAGCCTCCCCACGAATATCGCGAACACCGGGGAGCTGTTTTTT.

In this sample, this clonotype turned up a few times. J is TRBJ2-7 and V is TRBV20-1; D is perhaps TRBD2 (5 bases). V gave up 4 bases and J gave up 3 bases, with 16 bases separating them. CDR1 is DFQATT and CDR2 is SNEGSKA in the germline V gene (reference sequence). This CDR3 has 14 amino acids. The CDR3 DNA follows: TGCAGTGCTAATGGGGTTAGCGCATTCTACGAGCAGTACTTC. Amino acids: CSANGVSAFYEQYF.

The chain is built from TRBV20-1 and TRBJ2-3; a possible D gene is TRBD2 (5 bases). In germline, CDR1 is DFQATT, CDR2 SNEGSKA (reference sequence). The CDR3 runs to 16 residues. Trimming stripped 6 bases from V and 2 bases from J, with 21 bases between. CDR3 bases: TGCAGTGCCGATTATCAGATAAGCGGAGTCACAGATACGCAGTATTTT. It codes for CSADYQISGVTDTQYF.